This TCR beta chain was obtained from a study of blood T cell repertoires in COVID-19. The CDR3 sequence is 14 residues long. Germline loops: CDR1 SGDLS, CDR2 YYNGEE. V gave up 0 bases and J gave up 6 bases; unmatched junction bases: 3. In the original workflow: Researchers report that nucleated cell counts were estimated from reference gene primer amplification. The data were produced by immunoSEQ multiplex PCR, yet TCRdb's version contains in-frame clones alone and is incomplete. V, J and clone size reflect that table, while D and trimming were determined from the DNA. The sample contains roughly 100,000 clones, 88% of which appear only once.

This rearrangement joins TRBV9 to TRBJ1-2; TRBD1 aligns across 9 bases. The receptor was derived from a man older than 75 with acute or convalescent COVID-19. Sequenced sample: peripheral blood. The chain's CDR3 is CASSVGDRGNGYTF. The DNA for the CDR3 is TGTGCCAGCAGCGTAGGAGACAGGGGGAATGGCTACACCTTC.